This section outlines one T cell receptor beta chain sequence together with its context. Antigen unknown. This specimen belongs to a study of blood T cells in healthy people across ages. Study results and limitations: The study found more naive CD4+ cells and higher diversity in long-lived than aged donors.

The use of a sample-barcoded 5' primer and a J-beta primer mix characterized a second PCR of 7 to 11 cycles. Every cDNA molecule carried a tag from a template-switch adaptor bearing 12 random nucleotides. TCRdb ran MiXCR on the 5' RACE reads and lists one entry per CDR3 protein. The table records more than 700,000 distinct CDR3 sequences, about 45% of them present only once. The length of the CDR3 is 16 residues. In germline, CDR1 is DFQATT, CDR2 SNEGSKA (reference sequence). Trimming at V came to 0 bases and at J to 4 bases, leaving 8 bases not matched to a gene. Sequencing was done on a sample of blood. V is TRBV20-1 and J is TRBJ2-5; 10 nucleotides agree with TRBD2. The receptor was isolated from an older man in good health. Written as DNA, the CDR3 is TGCAGTGCTAGAGACGGGCTAGCGGGAGACCCAGAGACCCAGTACTTC. Translated, it gives CSARDGLAGDPETQYF.